The rows below give T cell receptor beta chains drawn from one sample of a study of tumor-infiltrating lymphocytes in oesophageal squamous cell carcinoma. TCRdb fed the PCR reads into MiXCR, producing one record per CDR3 protein. The sample carries about 15,000 distinct CDR3 sequences, about 54% recorded once. The sequenced sample was esophageal tumor tissue. Receptors were obtained from a female donor with esophageal squamous cell carcinoma. Each CDR3 is given with its conserved first and last residue. The D gene is left open where the match is weak. Part of the rows lack a size; the others show once, few, many or a class for expanded clones.

abundance,j_gene,v_gene,d_gene,CDR3nt,CDR3aa
.,TRBJ2-1,TRBV12-3/TRBV12-4,.,TGTGCCAGCAGTTTAGGACTGTTCAATGAGCAGTTCTTC,CASSLGLFNEQFF
few,TRBJ1-1,TRBV7-9,.,TGTGCCAGCAGCTTGTGGGACGGTGAAGCTTTCTTT,CASSLWDGEAFF
.,TRBJ2-1,TRBV7-2,TRBD2,TGTGCCAGCAGGGTTGGACTAGCCCTAAAAGAGACCCAGTTCTTC,CASRVGLALKETQFF
.,TRBJ2-5,TRBV7-6,.,TGTGCCAGCAGCAAAATGGAAGAGACCCAGTACTTC,CASSKMEETQYF
.,TRBJ2-3,TRBV10-3,.,TGTGCCATCAGTGGAGGCGGATCCACAGATACGCAGTATTTT,CAISGGGSTDTQYF
.,TRBJ2-1,TRBV12-5,TRBD2,TGTGCTAGTGGTGGGACTAGCGGGAGCTCTGAGCAGTTCTTC,CASGGTSGSSEQFF
.,TRBJ1-6,TRBV7-8,.,TGTGCCAGCAGCTTTTCTGGGCAAGAGACCCAGTACTTT,CASSFSGQETQYF
once,TRBJ2-7,TRBV10-3,.,TGTGCCTCCACGTGGGCTCCGGGAAACTACGAGCAGTACTTC,CASTWAPGNYEQYF
.,TRBJ2-2,TRBV7-2,TRBD2,TGTGCCAGCAGTGGAGCGGGAGGAACCGGGGAGCTGTTTTTT,CASSGAGGTGELFF
.,TRBJ2-1,TRBV6-6,TRBD2,TGTGCCAGCAGACCCTCGTCGGGGGGTAGGAAAAATGAGCAGTTCTTC,CASRPSSGGRKNEQFF
.,TRBJ2-3,TRBV24-1,.,TGTGCCACCAGTGTCGGGGGCTGGGCAGATACGCAGTATTTT,CATSVGGWADTQYF
.,TRBJ2-3,TRBV12-3/TRBV12-4,TRBD2,TGTGCCAGCAGCGGGATAGCGGGAGGAGCAGATACGCAGTATTTT,CASSGIAGGADTQYF
few,TRBJ2-6,TRBV6-1,.,.,CASSFRDRQRAVLRF
once,TRBJ1-2,TRBV7-1,.,TGTGCCAGCAGCCCCCAGGTTCGGGCAGGCGGCTACACCTTC,CASSPQVRAGGYTF
.,TRBJ2-7,TRBV12-3/TRBV12-4,.,TGTGCCAGCAGTAGCGGACTTCCAATCTCGGATGAGCAGTACTTC,CASSSGLPISDEQYF
few,TRBJ2-1,TRBV7-2,TRBD1,TGTGCCAGCAGCTTAGTGGTGGGACAGGGTCGGGACAATGAGCAGTTCTTC,CASSLVVGQGRDNEQFF
.,TRBJ2-7,TRBV6-7,.,TGTGCCAGGGGGCTGGGGAAAGGTGTCTACGAGCAGTACTTC,CARGLGKGVYEQYF
medium-sized,TRBJ2-3,TRBV7-3,TRBD2,TGTGCCAATACGGGACTAGCGGGAGCAGATACGCAGTATTTT,CANTGLAGADTQYF
.,TRBJ1-3,TRBV7-8,.,TGTGCCAGCAGCCCCGCAGGCTCTGGAAACACCATATATTTT,CASSPAGSGNTIYF
large,TRBJ2-7,TRBV7-6,TRBD1,TGTGCCAGCAGCCGGAACCCGGGACAGGGATACGACGAGCAGTACTTC,CASSRNPGQGYDEQYF
.,TRBJ2-3,TRBV6-6,TRBD1,TGTGCCAGCAGTTCCGGGACAGTGACAGATACGCAGTATTTT,CASSSGTVTDTQYF
.,TRBJ2-2,TRBV7-6,TRBD2,TGTGCCAGCAGCTTAGCGACTAGCGGGAACACCGGGGAGCTGTTTTTT,CASSLATSGNTGELFF
few,TRBJ1-2,TRBV6-1,.,TGTGCCAGCGAGGGGGGGTTGGGTGGCTACACCTTC,CASEGGLGGYTF
many,TRBJ2-3,TRBV7-6,TRBD2,TGTGCCAGCAGCTTAGGAGCGGGGTTCACAGATACGCAGTATTTT,CASSLGAGFTDTQYF